This T cell receptor beta chain was captured in a study of OX40 agonist ivuxolimab in advanced cancers. Overall study: Recorded diagnoses for dose-escalation patients were hepatocellular carcinoma, melanoma, renal cell or head and neck cancer. Participants averaged approximately 65 years of age (range about 23 to 79) and were less than 85% male.

The CDR3 contains 16 residues. The germline CDR1 and CDR2 sequences are SGHAT and FQNNGV. Trimming took 5 bases from V and 2 from J; bases not matched to a gene: 12. Only in-frame clones appear in the TCRdb table, and some are missing; sequencing was by immunoSEQ multiplex PCR. This table holds tens of thousands of clones, about 90% found once. There are a few counts of this clone. This clonotype was obtained from an adult with an advanced solid tumor such as melanoma, head and neck, liver or kidney cancer. The sequencing here drew on CD4+ or CD8+ T cells sorted from blood, taken in a trial of the OX40 agonist ivuxolimab. The genes are TRBV11-2 and TRBJ2-7, with 7 bases identical to TRBD1. CDR3 residues: CASSPSFRTGPYEQYF. CDR3 coding DNA: TGTGCCAGCAGCCCTAGCTTCCGGACAGGCCCCTACGAGCAGTACTTC.